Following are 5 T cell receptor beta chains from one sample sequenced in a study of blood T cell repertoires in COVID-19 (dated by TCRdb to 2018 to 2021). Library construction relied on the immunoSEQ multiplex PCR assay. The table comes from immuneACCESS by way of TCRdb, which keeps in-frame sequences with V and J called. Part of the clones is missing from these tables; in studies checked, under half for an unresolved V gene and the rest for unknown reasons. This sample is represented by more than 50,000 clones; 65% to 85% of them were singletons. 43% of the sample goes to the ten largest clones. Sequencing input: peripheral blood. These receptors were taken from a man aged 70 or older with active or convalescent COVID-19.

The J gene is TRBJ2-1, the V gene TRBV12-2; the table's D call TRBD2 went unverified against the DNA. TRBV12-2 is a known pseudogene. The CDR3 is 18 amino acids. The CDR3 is CASRQIPGLAGGRNEQFF. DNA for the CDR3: TGTGCAAGTCGCCAGATCCCGGGACTAGCGGGGGGGCGTAATGAGCAGTTCTTC.

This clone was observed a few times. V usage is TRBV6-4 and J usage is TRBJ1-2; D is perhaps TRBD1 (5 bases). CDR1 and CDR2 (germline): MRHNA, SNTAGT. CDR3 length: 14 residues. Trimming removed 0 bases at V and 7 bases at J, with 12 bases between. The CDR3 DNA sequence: TGTGCCAGCAGTGACTCCAGTAGTAGGGGTGGCTACACCTTC. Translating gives CASSDSSSRGGYTF.

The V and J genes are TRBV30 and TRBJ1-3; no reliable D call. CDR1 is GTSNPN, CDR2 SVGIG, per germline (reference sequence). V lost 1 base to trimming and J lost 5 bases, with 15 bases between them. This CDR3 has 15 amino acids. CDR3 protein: CAWSDGGLSRNTIYF. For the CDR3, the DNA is TGTGCCTGGAGTGACGGAGGGTTATCCCGAAACACCATATATTTT. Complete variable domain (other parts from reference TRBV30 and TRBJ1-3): SQTIHQWPATLVQPVGSPLSLECTVEGTSNPNLYWYRQAAGRGLQLLFYSVGIGQISSEVPQNLSASRPQDRQFILSSKKLLLSDSGFYLCAWSDGGLSRNTIYFGEGSWLTVV.

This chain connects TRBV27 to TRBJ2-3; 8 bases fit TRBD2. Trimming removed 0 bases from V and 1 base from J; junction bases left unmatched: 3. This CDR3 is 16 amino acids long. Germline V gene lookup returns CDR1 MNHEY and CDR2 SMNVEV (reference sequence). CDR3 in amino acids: CASSLSVAGRTDTQYF. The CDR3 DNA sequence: TGTGCCAGCAGTTTATCGGTAGCGGGGCGCACAGATACGCAGTATTTT.

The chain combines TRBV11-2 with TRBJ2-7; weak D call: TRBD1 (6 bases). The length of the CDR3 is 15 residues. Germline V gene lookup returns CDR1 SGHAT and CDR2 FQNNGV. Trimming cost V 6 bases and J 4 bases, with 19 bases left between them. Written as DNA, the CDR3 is TGTGCCAGCAGATCACTCCGGGACACGGAGTACGAGCAGTACTTC. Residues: CASRSLRDTEYEQYF.